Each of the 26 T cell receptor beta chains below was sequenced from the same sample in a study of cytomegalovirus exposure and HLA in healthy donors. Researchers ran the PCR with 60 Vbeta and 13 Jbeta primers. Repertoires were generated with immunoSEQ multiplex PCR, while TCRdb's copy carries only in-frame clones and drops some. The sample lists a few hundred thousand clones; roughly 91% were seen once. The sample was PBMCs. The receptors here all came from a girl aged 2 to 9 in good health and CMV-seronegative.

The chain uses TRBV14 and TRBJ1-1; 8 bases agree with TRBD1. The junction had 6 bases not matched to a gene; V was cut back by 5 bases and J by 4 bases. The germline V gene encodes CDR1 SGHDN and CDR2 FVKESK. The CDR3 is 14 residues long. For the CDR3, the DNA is TGTGCCAGCAGCGGCGTTGGACAGGGCACTGAAGCTTTCTTT. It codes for CASSGVGQGTEAFF.

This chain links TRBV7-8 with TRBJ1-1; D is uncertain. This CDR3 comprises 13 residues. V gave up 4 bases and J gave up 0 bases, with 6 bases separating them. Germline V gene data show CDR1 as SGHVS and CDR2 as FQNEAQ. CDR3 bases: TGTGCCAGCAGCTCTCGTTTGAACACTGAAGCTTTCTTT. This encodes CASSSRLNTEAFF.

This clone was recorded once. CDR3 nucleotides: TGTGCCAGCAGTTTAGAAGGGGGTGTCTACGAGCAGTACTTC. Translating gives CASSLEGGVYEQYF. The V call is TRBV27, the J call TRBJ2-7, with D possibly matching TRBD1 (6 bases). Per the germline V gene, CDR1 is MNHEY and CDR2 is SMNVEV (reference sequence). The V end was cut by 2 bases, the J end by 3 bases, with 11 bases between. CDR3 size: 14 residues.

This CDR3 reads CASSEEDGTATFRYNEQFF. In DNA, the CDR3 is TGTGCCAGCAGTGAAGAGGATGGGACAGCCACATTTCGCTACAATGAGCAGTTCTTC. This sequence joins TRBV6-1 and TRBJ2-1, with 7 nucleotides matching TRBD1. CDR3 length: 19 residues. Germline CDR1 and CDR2: MNHNS and SASEGT. The ends lost 1 base at V and 3 bases at J; junction bases unmatched: 15.

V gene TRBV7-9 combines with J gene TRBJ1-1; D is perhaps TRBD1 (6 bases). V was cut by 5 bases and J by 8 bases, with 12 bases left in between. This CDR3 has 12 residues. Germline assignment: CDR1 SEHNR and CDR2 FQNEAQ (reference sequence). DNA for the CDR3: TGTGCCAGCAGCCTTCAGGGGCGAGAAGCTTTCTTT. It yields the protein CASSLQGREAFF. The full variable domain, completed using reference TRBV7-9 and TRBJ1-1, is DTGVSQNPRHKITKRGQNVTFRCDPISEHNRLYWYRQTLGQGPEFLTYFQNEAQLEKSRLLSDRFSAERPKGSFSTLEIQRTEQGDSAMYLCASSLQGREAFFGQGTRLTVV.

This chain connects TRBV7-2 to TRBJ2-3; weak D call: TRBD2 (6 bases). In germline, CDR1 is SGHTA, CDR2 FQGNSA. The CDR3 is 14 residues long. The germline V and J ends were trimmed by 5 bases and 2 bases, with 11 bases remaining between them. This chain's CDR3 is CASSAGLHTDTQYF. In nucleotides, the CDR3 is TGTGCCAGCAGCGCGGGACTGCACACAGATACGCAGTATTTT.

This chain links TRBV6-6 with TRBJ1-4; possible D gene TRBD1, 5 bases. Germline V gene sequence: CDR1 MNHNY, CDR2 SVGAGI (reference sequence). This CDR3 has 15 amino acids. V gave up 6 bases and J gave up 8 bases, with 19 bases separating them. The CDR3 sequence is CASSQLRDYGEKLFF. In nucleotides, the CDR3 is TGTGCCAGCAGCCAACTCCGGGACTACGGAGAAAAACTGTTTTTT.

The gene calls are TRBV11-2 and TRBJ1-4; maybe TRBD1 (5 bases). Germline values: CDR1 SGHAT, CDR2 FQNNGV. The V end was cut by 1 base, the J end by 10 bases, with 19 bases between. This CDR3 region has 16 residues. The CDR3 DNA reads TGTGCCAGCAGCTTAGCCCGGGGGAAATCCTCCCCAAAACTGTTTTTT. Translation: CASSLARGKSSPKLFF.

CDR3 DNA sequence: TGTGCCAGCAGTTTACCGGACAGACCGTACCAAGAGACCCAGTACTTC. Encoded protein: CASSLPDRPYQETQYF. The J gene is TRBJ2-5, the V gene TRBV28, with D maybe TRBD1 (6 bases). Germline V gene lookup returns CDR1 MDHEN and CDR2 SYDVKM. V was pared by 2 bases and J by 0 bases, with 13 bases between. The CDR3 has 16 amino acids.

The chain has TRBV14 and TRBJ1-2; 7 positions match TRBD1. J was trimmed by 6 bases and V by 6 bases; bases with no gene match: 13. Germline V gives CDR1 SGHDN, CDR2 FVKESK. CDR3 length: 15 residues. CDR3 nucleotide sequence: TGTGCCAGCAGAAAGACAGGGAGCCCCGCTGATGGCTACACCTTC. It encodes CASRKTGSPADGYTF.

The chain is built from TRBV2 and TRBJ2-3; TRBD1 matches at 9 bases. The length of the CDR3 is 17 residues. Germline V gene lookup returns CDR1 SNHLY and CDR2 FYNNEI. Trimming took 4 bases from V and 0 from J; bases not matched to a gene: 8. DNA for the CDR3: TGTGCCAGCAGTGGCGGGACAGGGTTATCCAGCACAGATACGCAGTATTTT. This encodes CASSGGTGLSSTDTQYF.

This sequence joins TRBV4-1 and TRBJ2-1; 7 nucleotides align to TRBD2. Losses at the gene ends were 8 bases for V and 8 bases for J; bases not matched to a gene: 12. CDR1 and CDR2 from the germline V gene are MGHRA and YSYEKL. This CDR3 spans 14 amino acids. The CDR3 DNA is TGCGCCAGCGGGAGGGAGGGCCGTGGGGATGAGCAGTTCTTC. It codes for CASGREGRGDEQFF.

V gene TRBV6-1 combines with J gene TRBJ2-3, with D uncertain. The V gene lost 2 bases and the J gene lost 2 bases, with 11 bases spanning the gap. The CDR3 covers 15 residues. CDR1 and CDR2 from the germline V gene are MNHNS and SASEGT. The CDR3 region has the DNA TGTGCCAGCAGTGAAAGTTTGACTTTCACAGATACGCAGTATTTT. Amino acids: CASSESLTFTDTQYF.

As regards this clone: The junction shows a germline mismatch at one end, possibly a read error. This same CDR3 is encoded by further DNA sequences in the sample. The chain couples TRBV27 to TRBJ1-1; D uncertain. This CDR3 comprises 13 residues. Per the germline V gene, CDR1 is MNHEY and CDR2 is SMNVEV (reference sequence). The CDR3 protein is CASSLKQTFQAFF. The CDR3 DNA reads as TGCGCCAGCAGTTTAAAACAGACATTTCAAGCTTTCTTT.

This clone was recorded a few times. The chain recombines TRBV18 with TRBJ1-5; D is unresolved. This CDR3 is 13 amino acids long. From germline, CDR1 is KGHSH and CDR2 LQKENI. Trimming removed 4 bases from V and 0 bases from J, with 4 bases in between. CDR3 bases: TGTGCCAGCTCACAATATAGCAATCAGCCCCAGCATTTT. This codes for CASSQYSNQPQHF.

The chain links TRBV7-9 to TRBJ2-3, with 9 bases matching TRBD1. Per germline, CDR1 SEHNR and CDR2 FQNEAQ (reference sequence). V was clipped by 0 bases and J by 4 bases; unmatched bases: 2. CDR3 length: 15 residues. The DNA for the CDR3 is TGTGCCAGCAGCTTAGCGGGACAGGGCGCAGATACGCAGTATTTT. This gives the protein CASSLAGQGADTQYF.

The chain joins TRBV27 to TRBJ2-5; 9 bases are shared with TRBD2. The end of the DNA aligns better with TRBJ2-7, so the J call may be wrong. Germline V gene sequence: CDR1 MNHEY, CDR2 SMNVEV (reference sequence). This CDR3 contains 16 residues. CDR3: CASSRKAGGPSDEQYF. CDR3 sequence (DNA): TGTGCCAGCAGCCGTAAGGCGGGAGGGCCCTCGGACGAGCAGTACTTC.

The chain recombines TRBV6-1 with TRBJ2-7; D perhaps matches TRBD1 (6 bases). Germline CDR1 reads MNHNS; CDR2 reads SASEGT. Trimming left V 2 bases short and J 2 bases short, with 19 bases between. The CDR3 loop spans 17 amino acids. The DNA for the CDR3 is TGTGCCAGCAGTGAATGGGAAACCGGGACATCAACCTACGAGCAGTACTTC. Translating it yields CASSEWETGTSTYEQYF.

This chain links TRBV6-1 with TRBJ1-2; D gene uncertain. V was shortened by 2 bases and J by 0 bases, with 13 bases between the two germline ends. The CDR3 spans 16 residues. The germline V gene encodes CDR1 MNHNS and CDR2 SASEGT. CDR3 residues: CASSELNMTPNYGYTF. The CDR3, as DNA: TGTGCCAGCAGTGAACTTAACATGACACCTAACTATGGCTACACCTTC.

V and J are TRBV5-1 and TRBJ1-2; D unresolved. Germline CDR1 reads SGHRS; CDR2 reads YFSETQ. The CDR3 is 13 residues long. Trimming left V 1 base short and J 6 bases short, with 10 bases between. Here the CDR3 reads CASSLLQLDGYTF. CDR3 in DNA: TGCGCCAGCAGCTTGCTACAGCTGGATGGCTACACCTTC.

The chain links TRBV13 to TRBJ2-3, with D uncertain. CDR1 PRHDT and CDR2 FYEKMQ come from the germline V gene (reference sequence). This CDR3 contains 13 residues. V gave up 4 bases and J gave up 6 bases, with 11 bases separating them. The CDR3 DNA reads TGTGCCAGCAGCTCTTCGGTTTGGGATACGCAGTATTTT. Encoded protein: CASSSSVWDTQYF.

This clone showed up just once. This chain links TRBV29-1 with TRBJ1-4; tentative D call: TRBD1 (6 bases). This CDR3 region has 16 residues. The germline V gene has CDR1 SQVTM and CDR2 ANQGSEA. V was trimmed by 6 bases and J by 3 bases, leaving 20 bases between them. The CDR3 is CSVVDRSALSNEKLFF. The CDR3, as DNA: TGCAGCGTCGTAGACAGGTCGGCACTATCTAATGAAAAACTGTTTTTT.

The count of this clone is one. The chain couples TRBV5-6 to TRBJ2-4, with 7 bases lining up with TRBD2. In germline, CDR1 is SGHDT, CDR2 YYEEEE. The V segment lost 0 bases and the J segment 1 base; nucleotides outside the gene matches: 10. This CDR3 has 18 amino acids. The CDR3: CASSLGEWREWAKNIQYF. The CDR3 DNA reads TGTGCCAGCAGCTTGGGAGAGTGGCGGGAGTGGGCCAAAAACATTCAGTACTTC.

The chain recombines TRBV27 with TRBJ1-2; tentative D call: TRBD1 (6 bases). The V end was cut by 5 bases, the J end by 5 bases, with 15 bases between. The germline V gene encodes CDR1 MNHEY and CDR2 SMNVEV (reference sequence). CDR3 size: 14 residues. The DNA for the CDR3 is TGTGCCAGCAGTCGAAGACAGGATCCTTATGGCTACACCTTC. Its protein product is CASSRRQDPYGYTF.

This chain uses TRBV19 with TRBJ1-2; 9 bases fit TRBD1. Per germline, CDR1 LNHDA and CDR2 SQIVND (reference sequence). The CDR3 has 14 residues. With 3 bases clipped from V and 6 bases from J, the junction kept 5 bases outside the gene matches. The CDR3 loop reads CASSMGQGIHGYTF. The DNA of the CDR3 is TGTGCCAGTAGTATGGGACAGGGAATTCATGGCTACACCTTC.

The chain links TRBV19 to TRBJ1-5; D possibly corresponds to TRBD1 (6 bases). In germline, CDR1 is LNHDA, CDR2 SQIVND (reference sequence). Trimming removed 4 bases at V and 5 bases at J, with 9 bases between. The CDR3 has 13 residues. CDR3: CASSTQGYQPQHF. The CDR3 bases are TGTGCCAGTAGTACTCAGGGGTATCAGCCCCAGCATTTT.